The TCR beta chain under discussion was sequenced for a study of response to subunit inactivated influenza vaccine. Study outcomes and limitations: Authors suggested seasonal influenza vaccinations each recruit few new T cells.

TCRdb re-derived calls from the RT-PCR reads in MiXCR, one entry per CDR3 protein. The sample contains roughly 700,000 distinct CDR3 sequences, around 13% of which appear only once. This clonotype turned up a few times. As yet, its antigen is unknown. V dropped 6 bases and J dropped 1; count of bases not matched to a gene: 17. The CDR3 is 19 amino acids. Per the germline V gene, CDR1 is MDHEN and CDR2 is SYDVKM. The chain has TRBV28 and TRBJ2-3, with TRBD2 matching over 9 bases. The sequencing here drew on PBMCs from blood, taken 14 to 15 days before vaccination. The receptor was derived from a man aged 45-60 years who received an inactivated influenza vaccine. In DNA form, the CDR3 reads TGTGCCAGCAGAGGTCGGCGGGGGGGCCATAGGGATCGCACAGATACGCAGTATTTT. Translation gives CASRGRRGGHRDRTDTQYF.